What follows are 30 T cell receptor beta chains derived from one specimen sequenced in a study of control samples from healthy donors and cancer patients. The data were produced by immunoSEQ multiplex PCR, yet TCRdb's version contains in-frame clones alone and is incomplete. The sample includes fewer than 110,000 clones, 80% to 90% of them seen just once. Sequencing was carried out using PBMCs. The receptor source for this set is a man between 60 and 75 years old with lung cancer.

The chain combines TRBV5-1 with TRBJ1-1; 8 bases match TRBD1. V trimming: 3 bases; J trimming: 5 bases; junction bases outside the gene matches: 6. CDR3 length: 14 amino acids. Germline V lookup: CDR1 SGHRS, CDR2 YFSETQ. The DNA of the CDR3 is TGCGCCAGCAGCTCACAGGGGGAAGGAACTGAAGCTTTCTTT. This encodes CASSSQGEGTEAFF.

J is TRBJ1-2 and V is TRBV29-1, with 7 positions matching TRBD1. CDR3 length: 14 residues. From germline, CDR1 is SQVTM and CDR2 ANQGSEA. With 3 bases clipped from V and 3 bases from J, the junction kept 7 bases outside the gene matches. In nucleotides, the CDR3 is TGCAGCGTTGAGAAACAGGGGAAGCACTATGGCTACACCTTC. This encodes CSVEKQGKHYGYTF.

CDR3 in amino acids: CASSPGAGGNTEAFF. The DNA for the CDR3 is TGTGCCAGCTCACCGGGGGCAGGGGGGAACACTGAAGCTTTCTTT. The rearrangement uses TRBV18 and TRBJ1-1, with 7 bases aligning to TRBD1. Per the germline V gene, CDR1 is KGHSH and CDR2 is LQKENI. V lost 3 bases to trimming and J lost 1 base; unmatched junction nucleotides: 5. The CDR3 sequence is 15 residues long.

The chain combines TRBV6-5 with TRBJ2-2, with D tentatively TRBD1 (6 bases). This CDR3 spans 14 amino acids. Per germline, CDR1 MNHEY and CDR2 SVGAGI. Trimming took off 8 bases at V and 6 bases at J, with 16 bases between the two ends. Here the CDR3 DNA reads TGTGCCAGCCTAAGAGGGGACAACGCCGGGGAGCTGTTTTTT. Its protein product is CASLRGDNAGELFF.

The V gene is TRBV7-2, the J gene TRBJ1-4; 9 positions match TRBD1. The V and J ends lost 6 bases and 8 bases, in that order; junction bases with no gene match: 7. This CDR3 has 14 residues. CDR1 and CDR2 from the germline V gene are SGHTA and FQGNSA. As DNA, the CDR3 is TGTGCCAGCAGTTTCGGGACAGGGCGAGAAAAACTGTTTTTT. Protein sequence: CASSFGTGREKLFF. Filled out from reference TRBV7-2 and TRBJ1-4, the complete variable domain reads GAGVSQSPSNKVTEKGKDVELRCDPISGHTALYWYRQSLGQGLEFLIYFQGNSAPDKSGLPSDRFSAERTGGSVSTLTIQRTQQEDSAVYLCASSFGTGREKLFFGSGTQLSVL.

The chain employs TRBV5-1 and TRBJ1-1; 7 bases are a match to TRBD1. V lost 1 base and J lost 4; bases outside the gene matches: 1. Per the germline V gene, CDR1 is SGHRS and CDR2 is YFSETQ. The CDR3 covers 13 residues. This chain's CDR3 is CASSLTGVTEAFF. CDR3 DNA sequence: TGCGCCAGCAGCTTGACAGGGGTCACTGAAGCTTTCTTT. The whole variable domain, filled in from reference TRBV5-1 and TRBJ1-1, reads KAGVTQTPRYLIKTRGQQVTLSCSPISGHRSVSWYQQTPGQGLQFLFEYFSETQRNKGNFPGRFSGRQFSNSRSEMNVSTLELGDSALYLCASSLTGVTEAFFGQGTRLTVV.

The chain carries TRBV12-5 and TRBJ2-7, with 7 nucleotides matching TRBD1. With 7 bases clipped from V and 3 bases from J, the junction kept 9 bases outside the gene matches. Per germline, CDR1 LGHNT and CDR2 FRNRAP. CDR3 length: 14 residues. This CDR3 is CASAAGGFYYEQYF. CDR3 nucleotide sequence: TGTGCTAGTGCCGCAGGGGGTTTTTACTACGAGCAGTACTTC.

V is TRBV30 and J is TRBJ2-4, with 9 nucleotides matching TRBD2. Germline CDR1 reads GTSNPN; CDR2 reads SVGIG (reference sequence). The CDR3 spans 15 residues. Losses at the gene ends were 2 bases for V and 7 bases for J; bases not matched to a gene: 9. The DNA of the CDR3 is TGTGCCTGGAGTATGGGCGGGGGGGCCAGTAACATTCAGTACTTC. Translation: CAWSMGGGASNIQYF.

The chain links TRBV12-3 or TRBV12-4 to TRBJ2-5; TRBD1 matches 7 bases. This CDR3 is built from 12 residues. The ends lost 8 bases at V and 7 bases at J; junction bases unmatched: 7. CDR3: CASGNRGLTQYF. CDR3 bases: TGTGCCAGCGGGAACAGGGGTTTGACCCAGTACTTC.

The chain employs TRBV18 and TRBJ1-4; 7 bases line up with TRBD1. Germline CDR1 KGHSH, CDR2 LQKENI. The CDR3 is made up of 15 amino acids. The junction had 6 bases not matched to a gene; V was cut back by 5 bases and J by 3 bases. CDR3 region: CASSAVQGSNEKLFF. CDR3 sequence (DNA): TGTGCCAGCTCAGCTGTACAGGGGTCTAATGAAAAACTGTTTTTT.

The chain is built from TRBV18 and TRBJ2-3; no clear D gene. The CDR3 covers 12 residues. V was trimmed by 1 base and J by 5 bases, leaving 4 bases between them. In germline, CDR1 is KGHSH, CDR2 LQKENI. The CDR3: CASSPLVDTQYF. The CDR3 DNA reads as TGTGCCAGCTCACCACTCGTAGATACGCAGTATTTT.

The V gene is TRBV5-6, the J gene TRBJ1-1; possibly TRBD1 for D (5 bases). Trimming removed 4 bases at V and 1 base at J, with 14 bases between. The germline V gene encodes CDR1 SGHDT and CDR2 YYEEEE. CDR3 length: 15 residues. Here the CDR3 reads CASSKRQGANTEAFF. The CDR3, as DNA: TGTGCCAGCAGCAAACGTCAAGGGGCGAACACTGAAGCTTTCTTT.

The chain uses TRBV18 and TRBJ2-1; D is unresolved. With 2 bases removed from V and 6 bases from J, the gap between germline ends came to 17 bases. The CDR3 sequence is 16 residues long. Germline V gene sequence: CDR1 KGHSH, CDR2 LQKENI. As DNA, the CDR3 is TGTGCCAGCTCACCAACCGTTTCGTATCCTACCAATGAGCAGTTCTTC. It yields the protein CASSPTVSYPTNEQFF. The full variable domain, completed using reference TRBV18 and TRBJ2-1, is NAGVMQNPRHLVRRRGQEARLRCSPMKGHSHVYWYRQLPEEGLKFMVYLQKENIIDESGMPKERFSAEFPKEGPSILRIQQVVRGDSAAYFCASSPTVSYPTNEQFFGPGTRLTVL.

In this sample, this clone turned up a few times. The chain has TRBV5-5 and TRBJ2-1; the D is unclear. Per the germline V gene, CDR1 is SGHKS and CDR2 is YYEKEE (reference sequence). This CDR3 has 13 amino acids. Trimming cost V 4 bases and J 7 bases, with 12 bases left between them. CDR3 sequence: CASSGVLSNEQFF. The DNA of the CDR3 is TGTGCCAGCAGCGGGGTTCTATCTAATGAGCAGTTCTTC. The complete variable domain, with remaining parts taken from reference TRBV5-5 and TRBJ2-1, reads DAGVTQSPTHLIKTRGQQVTLRCSPISGHKSVSWYQQVLGQGPQFIFQYYEKEERGRGNFPDRFSARQFPNYSSELNVNALLLGDSALYLCASSGVLSNEQFFGPGTRLTVL.

The CDR3, as DNA: TGTGCCAGCGGGGGACAGATACTCTCTGGAAACACCATATATTTT. Its translation is CASGGQILSGNTIYF. The chain joins TRBV6-5 to TRBJ1-3, with 7 bases matching TRBD1. Germline V CDR1 and CDR2: MNHEY, SVGAGI. This CDR3 is built from 15 residues. V was pared by 8 bases and J by 0 bases, with 7 bases of the junction left unmatched.

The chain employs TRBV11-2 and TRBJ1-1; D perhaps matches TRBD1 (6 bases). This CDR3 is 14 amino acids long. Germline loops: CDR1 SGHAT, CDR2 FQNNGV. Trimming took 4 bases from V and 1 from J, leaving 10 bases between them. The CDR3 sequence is CASSSHRENTEAFF. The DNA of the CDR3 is TGTGCCAGCAGCTCCCACAGGGAGAACACTGAAGCTTTCTTT.

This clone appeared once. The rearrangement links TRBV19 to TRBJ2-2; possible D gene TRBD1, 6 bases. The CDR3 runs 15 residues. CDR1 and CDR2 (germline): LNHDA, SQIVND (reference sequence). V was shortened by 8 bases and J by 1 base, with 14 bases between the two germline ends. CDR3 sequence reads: CASSSSGQNTGELFF. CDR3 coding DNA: TGTGCCAGTTCCTCGTCGGGACAGAACACCGGGGAGCTGTTTTTT.

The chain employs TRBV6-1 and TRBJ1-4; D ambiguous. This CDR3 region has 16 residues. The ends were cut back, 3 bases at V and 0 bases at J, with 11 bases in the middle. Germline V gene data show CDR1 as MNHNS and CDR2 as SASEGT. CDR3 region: CASSDRYLATNEKLFF. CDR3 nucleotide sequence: TGTGCCAGCAGTGACAGGTACCTTGCAACTAATGAAAAACTGTTTTTT.

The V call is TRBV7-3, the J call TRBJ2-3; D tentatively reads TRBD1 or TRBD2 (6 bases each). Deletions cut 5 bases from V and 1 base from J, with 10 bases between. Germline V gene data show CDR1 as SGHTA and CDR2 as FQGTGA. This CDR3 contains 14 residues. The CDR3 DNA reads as TGTGCCAGCAGCCGAAGGGGGGGCACAGATACGCAGTATTTT. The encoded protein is CASSRRGGTDTQYF.

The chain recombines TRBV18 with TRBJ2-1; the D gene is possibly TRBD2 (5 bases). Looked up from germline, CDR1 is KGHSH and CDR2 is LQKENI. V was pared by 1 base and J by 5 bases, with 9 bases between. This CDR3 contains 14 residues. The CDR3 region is CASSPQRSNNEQFF. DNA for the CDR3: TGTGCCAGCTCACCACAGCGGAGCAACAATGAGCAGTTCTTC.

CDR3 nucleotides: TGTGCCAGCAGCCAAGGGGGTGGGGGAGCTTTCTTT. Translating it yields CASSQGGGGAFF. V and J are TRBV3-1 (or the pseudogene TRBV3-2) and TRBJ1-1; maybe TRBD1 (5 bases). CDR3 length equals 12 residues. Trimming left V 1 base short and J 10 bases short, with 10 bases between. Germline CDR1 reads LGHDT; CDR2 reads YNNKEL (reference sequence).

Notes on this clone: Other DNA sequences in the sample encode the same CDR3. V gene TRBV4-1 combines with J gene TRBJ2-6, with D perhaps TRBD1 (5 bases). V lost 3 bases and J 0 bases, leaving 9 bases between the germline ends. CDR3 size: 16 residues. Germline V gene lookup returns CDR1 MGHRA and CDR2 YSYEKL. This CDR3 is CASSQGHLSGANVLTF. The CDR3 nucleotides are TGCGCCAGCAGCCAGGGGCACCTCTCTGGGGCCAACGTCCTGACTTTC.

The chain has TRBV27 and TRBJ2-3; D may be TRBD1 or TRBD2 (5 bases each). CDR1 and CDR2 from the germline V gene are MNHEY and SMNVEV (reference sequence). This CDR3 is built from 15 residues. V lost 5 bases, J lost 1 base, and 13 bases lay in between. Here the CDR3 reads CASSPLGVRTDTQYF. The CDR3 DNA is TGTGCCAGCAGTCCACTGGGGGTCCGCACAGATACGCAGTATTTT.

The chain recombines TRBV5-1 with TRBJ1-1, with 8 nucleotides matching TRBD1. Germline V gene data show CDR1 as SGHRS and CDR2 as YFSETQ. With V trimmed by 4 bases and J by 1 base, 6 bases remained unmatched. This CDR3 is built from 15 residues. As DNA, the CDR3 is TGCGCCAGCAGCCCCCAAGGGACAGGGAACACTGAAGCTTTCTTT. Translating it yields CASSPQGTGNTEAFF.

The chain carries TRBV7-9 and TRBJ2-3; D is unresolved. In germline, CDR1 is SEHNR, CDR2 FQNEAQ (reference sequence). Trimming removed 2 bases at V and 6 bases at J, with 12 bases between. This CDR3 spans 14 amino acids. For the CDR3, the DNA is TGTGCCAGCAGCTTACCTGGCCCTAGGGATACGCAGTATTTT. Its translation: CASSLPGPRDTQYF.

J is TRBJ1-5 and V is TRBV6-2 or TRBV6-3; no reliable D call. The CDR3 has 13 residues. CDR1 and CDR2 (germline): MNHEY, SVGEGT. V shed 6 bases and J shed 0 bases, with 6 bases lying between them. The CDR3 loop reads CASRYDSNQPQHF. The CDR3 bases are TGTGCCAGCAGGTACGATAGCAATCAGCCCCAGCATTTT.

The CDR3 is CASSLGSASDTQYF. The CDR3 DNA is TGCGCCAGCAGCTTGGGGAGTGCTTCGGATACGCAGTATTTT. The chain has TRBV5-1 and TRBJ2-3; D is ambiguous. Trimming took off 0 bases at V and 6 bases at J, with 11 bases between the two ends. The CDR3 has 14 amino acids. Germline V CDR1 and CDR2: SGHRS, YFSETQ. Full variable domain (rest looked up from reference TRBV5-1 and TRBJ2-3): KAGVTQTPRYLIKTRGQQVTLSCSPISGHRSVSWYQQTPGQGLQFLFEYFSETQRNKGNFPGRFSGRQFSNSRSEMNVSTLELGDSALYLCASSLGSASDTQYFGPGTRLTVL.

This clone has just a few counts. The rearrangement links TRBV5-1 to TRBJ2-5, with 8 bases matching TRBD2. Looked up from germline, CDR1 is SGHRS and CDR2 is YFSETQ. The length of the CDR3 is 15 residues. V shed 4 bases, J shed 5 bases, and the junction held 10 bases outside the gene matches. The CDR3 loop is CASSRATGGLETQYF. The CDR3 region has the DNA TGCGCCAGCAGCCGCGCAACGGGGGGGTTGGAGACCCAGTACTTC.

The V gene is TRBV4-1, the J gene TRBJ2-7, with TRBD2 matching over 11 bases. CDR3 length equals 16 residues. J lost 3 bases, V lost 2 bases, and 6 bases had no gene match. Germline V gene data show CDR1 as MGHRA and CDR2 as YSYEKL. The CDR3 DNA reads TGCGCCAGCAGCCAAATAGCGGGGGGGTTAATCTACGAGCAGTACGTC. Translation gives CASSQIAGGLIYEQYV.

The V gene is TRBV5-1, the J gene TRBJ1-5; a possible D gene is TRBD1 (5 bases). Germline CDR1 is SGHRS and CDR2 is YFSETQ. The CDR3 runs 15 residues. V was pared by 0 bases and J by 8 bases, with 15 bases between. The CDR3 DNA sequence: TGCGCCAGCAGCTTGGGTTTTCAGGGCTGGGAGCCCCAGCATTTT. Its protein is CASSLGFQGWEPQHF.